This TCR beta chain appears in the sequencing data of a study of cytomegalovirus exposure and HLA in healthy donors. With respect to this clone: As yet, its antigen is unknown.

While the first cohort had over 650 subjects, the donors belonged to the separate validation cohort of more than 95 subjects. The CDR3 sequence is 17 residues long. V was shortened by 8 bases and J by 6 bases, with 23 bases between the two germline ends. The germline CDR1 and CDR2 sequences are MDHEN and SYDVKM. Regarding the study as a whole: Most TCR sequences showed up rarely, but some public TCRs showed up in many donors. The TCR clusters that emerged in the first cohort tended, a later analysis found, to co-occur in the approximately 120 validation repertoires. Researchers counted some 150 TCR beta chains as cytomegalovirus-associated.

This table comes from immunoSEQ multiplex PCR, and its TCRdb copy is limited to in-frame clones, with some not included. The repertoire holds about 110,000 clones, with 90% to 96% as singletons. V and J are TRBV28 and TRBJ1-6; tentative D call: TRBD1 (6 bases). This receptor was taken from a woman in her late teens or twenties in good health and CMV-seronegative. Material: PBMCs. The chain's CDR3 is CASFSRPGTLRNSPLHF. The DNA for the CDR3 is TGTGCCAGCTTTTCGCGGCCCGGGACACTTCGTAATTCACCCCTCCACTTT.